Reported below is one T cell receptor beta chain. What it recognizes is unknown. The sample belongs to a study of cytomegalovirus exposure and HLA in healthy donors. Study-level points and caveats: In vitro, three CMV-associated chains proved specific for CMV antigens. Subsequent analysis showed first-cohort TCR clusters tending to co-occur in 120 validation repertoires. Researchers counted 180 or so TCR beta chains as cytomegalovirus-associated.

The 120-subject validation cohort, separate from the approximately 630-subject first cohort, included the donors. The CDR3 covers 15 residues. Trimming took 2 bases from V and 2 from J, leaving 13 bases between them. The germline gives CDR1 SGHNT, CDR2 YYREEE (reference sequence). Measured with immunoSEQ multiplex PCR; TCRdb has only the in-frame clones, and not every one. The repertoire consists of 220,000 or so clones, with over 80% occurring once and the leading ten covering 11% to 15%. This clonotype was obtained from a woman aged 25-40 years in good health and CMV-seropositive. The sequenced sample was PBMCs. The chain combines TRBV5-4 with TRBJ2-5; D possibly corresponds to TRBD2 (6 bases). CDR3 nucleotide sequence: TGTGCCAGCAGCTTTACGGGAGCCTCACAAGAGACCCAGTACTTC. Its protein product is CASSFTGASQETQYF. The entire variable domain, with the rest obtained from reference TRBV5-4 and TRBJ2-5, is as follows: ETGVTQSPTHLIKTRGQQVTLRCSSQSGHNTVSWYQQALGQGPQFIFQYYREEENGRGNFPPRFSGLQFPNYSSELNVNALELDDSALYLCASSFTGASQETQYFGPGTRLLVL.